The sequence of this TCR beta chain was determined in a study of blood T cells in healthy people across ages. Together with a sample-barcoded 5' primer, a J-beta primer mix was included in a second PCR lasting roughly 6 to 12 cycles. TCRdb itself ran the 5' RACE reads through MiXCR, one entry per CDR3 protein. The sample has 700,000 to 900,000 distinct CDR3 sequences; 20% to 30% are singletons. The germline gives CDR1 SGHTA, CDR2 FQGNSA. V dropped 4 bases and J dropped 3 bases, with 13 bases sitting between them. This CDR3 spans 15 amino acids. This clonotype was seen only a few times. The same data also contributed to another study, on T cells of mothers and their children. That source notes: A few healthy Caucasian mothers served as donors, and their six children did as well.

The specimen sequenced was blood. The gene calls are TRBV7-2 and TRBJ2-1; D is perhaps TRBD2 (6 bases). This sequence was found in a boy younger than 18 in good health. DNA for the CDR3: TGTGCCAGCAGCTCCCCGGGGGTCAGCTACAATGAGCAGTTCTTC. This gives the protein CASSSPGVSYNEQFF.